This T cell receptor (beta chain) was observed in a study of identical twins. CDR1 and CDR2 from the germline V gene are SGHDT and YYEEEE. The length of the CDR3 is 13 residues. V gave up 2 bases and J gave up 4 bases, with 8 bases separating them. The study, taken as a whole, reports: There were fewer insertions in abundant cord blood beta clonotypes, but memory repertoires showed no such pattern.

Concerning this clonotype: Antigen unknown.

Each CDR3 protein is one row after TCRdb ran MiXCR on the 5' RACE reads. The repertoire holds just over 450,000 distinct CDR3 sequences, with 14% as singletons. These data were also reused for a study on yellow fever vaccine responses in identical twins. That study reports: Reportedly, twins showed a vaccine T cell response that looked partly convergent and partly personalized.

The chain recombines TRBV5-6 with TRBJ2-3; no firm D call. The clonotype comes from a woman between 18 and 30 years old in good health. Sequencing was done on a sample of CD4+ T cells sorted from blood. CDR3 in amino acids: CASSLTQADTQYF. CDR3 DNA: TGTGCCAGCAGCTTAACCCAGGCAGATACGCAGTATTTT.